The T cell receptor (beta chain) under discussion was sequenced for a study of control samples from healthy donors and cancer patients. V dropped 3 bases and J dropped 1 base, with 10 bases sitting between them. Germline CDR1 reads DFQATT; CDR2 reads SNEGSKA (reference sequence). CDR3 length: 14 residues. Libraries were prepared by immunoSEQ multiplex PCR; TCRdb keeps only in-frame clonotypes and omits some of them. The table includes 20,000 to 25,000 clones, 80% to 85% detected once. The chain employs TRBV20-1 and TRBJ2-1, with a tentative D call TRBD1 (6 bases). This TCR came from a man aged 55 to 70 with colorectal cancer. The specimen sequenced was PBMCs. The CDR3 coding sequence is TGCAGTGCTAGTTTAGGGGGTTCCTACAATGAGCAGTTCTTC. Residues: CSASLGGSYNEQFF.